Detailed here is one T cell receptor (beta chain). As yet, its antigen is unknown. This sample is part of a study of OX40 agonist ivuxolimab in advanced cancers. In the study overall: Of mixed ages from 23 to 79 and averaging roughly 64 years, the group was around 78% male. Partial responses were achieved by three patients, one with hepatocellular carcinoma and two with cutaneous melanoma. Study-level points and caveats: Relative to CD4+, CD8+ T cells held more expanded clones on average.

The table came from immunoSEQ multiplex PCR; TCRdb's copy has only in-frame clones and leaves some out. Altogether about 48,000 clones are present, about 83% being singletons, with the ten largest covering roughly 1.2%. This CDR3 contains 14 residues. With 3 bases clipped from V and 8 bases from J, the junction kept 7 bases outside the gene matches. Looked up from germline, CDR1 is KGHSH and CDR2 is LQKENI. The chain links TRBV18 to TRBJ1-2; TRBD1 matches at 9 bases. The receptor's source is an adult with an advanced solid tumor such as melanoma, head and neck, liver or kidney cancer. The source was CD4+ or CD8+ T cells sorted from blood, collected in a trial of the OX40 agonist ivuxolimab. The CDR3 protein is CASSPPQGAQGYTF. The CDR3 region has the DNA TGTGCCAGCTCACCCCCACAGGGGGCGCAGGGCTACACCTTC.